This T cell receptor (beta chain) was retrieved from a study of somatic mutations in cytotoxic T cells in rheumatoid arthritis. Study-level background: Flow sorting yielded some V beta antibody-stained T-cell populations at nearly 100% purity, among them V beta1+ cells sequenced for TCRB. The study, taken as a whole, reports: Healthy controls did not share the age-linked increase in CD8+ clonality seen in rheumatoid arthritis patients.

The repertoire was sequenced with immunoSEQ multiplex PCR; TCRdb's copy has only in-frame clones and lacks some. The sample has fewer than 12,000 clones; approximately 80% are singletons. Of note for this clone: The antigen remains undetermined.

The CDR3 totals 15 residues. Germline CDR1 MNHNY, CDR2 SVGAGI (reference sequence). Trimming cost V 4 bases and J 1 base, with 12 bases left between them. Controls that were healthy consisted of blood donors whose median age was roughly 51 years (range 21-70), with roughly 60% female. This sequence was found in a man aged 55 to 70 in good health. Sequencing input: CD8+ T cells sorted from blood. The chain joins TRBV6-6 to TRBJ2-3, with a weak D call TRBD2 (7 bases). The CDR3 DNA reads as TGTGCCAGCAGTTTCCTAGGGGGGGGCACAGATACGCAGTATTTT. Translating it yields CASSFLGGGTDTQYF.